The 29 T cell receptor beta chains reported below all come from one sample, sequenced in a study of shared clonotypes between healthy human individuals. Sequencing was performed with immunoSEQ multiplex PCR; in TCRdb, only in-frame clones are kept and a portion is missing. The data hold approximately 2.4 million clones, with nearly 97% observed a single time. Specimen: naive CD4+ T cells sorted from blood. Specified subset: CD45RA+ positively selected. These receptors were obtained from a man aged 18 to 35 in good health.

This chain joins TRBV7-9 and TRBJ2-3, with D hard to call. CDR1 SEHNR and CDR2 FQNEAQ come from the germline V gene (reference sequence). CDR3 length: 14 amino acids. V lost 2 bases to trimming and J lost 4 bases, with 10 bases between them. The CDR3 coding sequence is TGTGCCAGCAGCTTACGCCAGGTTGCAGATACGCAGTATTTT. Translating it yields CASSLRQVADTQYF.

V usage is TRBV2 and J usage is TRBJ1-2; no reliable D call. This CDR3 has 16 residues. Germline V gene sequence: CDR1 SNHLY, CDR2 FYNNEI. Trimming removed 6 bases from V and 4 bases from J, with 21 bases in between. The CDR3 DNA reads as TGTGCCAGCAGAGAACTCGGGAGCCCCGTAGGCTATGGCTACACCTTC. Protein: CASRELGSPVGYGYTF.

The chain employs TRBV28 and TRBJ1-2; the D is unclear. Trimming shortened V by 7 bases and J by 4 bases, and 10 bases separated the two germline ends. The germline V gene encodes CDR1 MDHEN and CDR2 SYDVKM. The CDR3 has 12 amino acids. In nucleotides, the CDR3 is TGTGCCAGCACCGCAATAGGCTATGGCTACACCTTC. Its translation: CASTAIGYGYTF.

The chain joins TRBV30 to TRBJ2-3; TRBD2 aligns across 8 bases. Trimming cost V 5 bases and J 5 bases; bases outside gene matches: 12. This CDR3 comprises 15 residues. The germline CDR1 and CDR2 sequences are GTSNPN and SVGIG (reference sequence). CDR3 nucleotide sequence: TGTGCCTGGTCGAAGCGGGAGAGTGGATTAGATACGCAGTATTTT. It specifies CAWSKRESGLDTQYF.

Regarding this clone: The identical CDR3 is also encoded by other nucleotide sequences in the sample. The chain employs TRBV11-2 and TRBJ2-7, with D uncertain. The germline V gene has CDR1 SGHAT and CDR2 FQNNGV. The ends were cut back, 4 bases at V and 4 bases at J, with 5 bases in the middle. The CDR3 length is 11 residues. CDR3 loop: CASSSRYEQYF. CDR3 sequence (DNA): TGTGCCAGCAGCTCACGATACGAGCAGTACTTC.

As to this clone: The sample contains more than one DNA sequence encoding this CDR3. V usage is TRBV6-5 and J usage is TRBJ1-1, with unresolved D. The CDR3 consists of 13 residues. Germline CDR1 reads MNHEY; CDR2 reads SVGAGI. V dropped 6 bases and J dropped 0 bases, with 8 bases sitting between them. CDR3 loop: CASSRGVNTEAFF. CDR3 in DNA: TGTGCCAGCAGCCGGGGAGTGAACACTGAAGCTTTCTTT.

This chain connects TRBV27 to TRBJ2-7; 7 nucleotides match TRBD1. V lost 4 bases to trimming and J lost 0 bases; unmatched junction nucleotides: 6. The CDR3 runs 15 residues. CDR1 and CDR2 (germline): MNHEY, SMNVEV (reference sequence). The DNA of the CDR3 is TGTGCCAGCAGTTGGAACAGGGACAGCTCCTACGAGCAGTACTTC. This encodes CASSWNRDSSYEQYF.

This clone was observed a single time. CDR3 in amino acids: CASRRTPTEGKLFF. CDR3 sequence (DNA): TGCGCCAGCAGGCGGACACCGACTGAGGGAAAACTGTTTTTT. The gene calls are TRBV5-1 and TRBJ1-4, with D possibly matching TRBD1 (5 bases). This CDR3 is built from 14 residues. CDR1 SGHRS and CDR2 YFSETQ come from the germline V gene. V was trimmed by 5 bases and J by 10 bases, leaving 18 bases between them.

This CDR3 is CASSYSSGTDSYEQYF. CDR3 DNA sequence: TGTGCCAGCAGTTACTCCTCCGGGACAGATTCCTACGAGCAGTACTTC. This chain connects TRBV6-5 to TRBJ2-7; 7 positions match TRBD1. The CDR3 sequence is 16 residues long. V was clipped by 0 bases and J by 1 base; unmatched bases: 6. Germline values: CDR1 MNHEY, CDR2 SVGAGI.

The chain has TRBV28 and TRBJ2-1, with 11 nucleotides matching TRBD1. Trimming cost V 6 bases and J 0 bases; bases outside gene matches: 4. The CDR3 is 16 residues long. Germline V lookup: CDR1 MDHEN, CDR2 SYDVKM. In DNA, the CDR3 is TGTGCCAGCAGAGGGACAGGGGGGAGCTCCTACAATGAGCAGTTCTTC. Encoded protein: CASRGTGGSSYNEQFF.

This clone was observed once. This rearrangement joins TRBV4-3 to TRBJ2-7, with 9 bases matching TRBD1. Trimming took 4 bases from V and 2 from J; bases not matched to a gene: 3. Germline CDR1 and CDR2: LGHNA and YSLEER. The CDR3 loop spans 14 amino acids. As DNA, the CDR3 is TGCGCCAGCAGCCCGGGGACAGGGACCTACGAGCAGTACTTC. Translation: CASSPGTGTYEQYF.

The CDR3 DNA reads TGTGCCAGCAGTGAGTCGCGACCCGTAGGCACTGAAGCTTTCTTT. Translating it yields CASSESRPVGTEAFF. The V gene is TRBV2, the J gene TRBJ1-1; no definite D call. The V gene lost 3 bases and the J gene lost 4 bases, with 15 bases spanning the gap. Germline loops: CDR1 SNHLY, CDR2 FYNNEI. The CDR3 is 15 amino acids.

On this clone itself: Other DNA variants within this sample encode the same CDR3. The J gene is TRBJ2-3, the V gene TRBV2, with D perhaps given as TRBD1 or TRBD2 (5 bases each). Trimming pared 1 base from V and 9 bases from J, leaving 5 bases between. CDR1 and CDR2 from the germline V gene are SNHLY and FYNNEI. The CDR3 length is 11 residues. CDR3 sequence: CASSEGDTQYF. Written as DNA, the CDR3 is TGTGCCAGCAGTGAAGGGGACACGCAGTATTTT.

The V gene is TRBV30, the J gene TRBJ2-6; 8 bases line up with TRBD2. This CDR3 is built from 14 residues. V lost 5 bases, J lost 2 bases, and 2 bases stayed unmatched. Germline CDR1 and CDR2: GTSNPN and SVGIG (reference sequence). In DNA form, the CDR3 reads TGTGCCTGGCAAGCGGGAGCTGGGGCCAACGTCCTGACTTTC. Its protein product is CAWQAGAGANVLTF. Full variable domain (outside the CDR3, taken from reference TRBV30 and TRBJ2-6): SQTIHQWPATLVQPVGSPLSLECTVEGTSNPNLYWYRQAAGRGLQLLFYSVGIGQISSEVPQNLSASRPQDRQFILSSKKLLLSDSGFYLCAWQAGAGANVLTFGAGSRLTVL.

CDR3 bases: TGTGCCAGCAGGCTAGGGGCGGGAGCTCCGAACACCGGGGAGCTGTTTTTT. Translating it yields CASRLGAGAPNTGELFF. V is TRBV7-2 and J is TRBJ2-2; TRBD2 aligns across 7 bases. The CDR3 length is 17 residues. The germline V gene has CDR1 SGHTA and CDR2 FQGNSA. Trimming took 6 bases from V and 0 from J; bases not matched to a gene: 10.

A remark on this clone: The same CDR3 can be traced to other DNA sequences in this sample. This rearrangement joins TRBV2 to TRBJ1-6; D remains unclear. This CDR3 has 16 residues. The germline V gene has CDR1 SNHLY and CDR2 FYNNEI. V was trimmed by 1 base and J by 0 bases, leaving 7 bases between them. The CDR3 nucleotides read TGTGCCAGCAGTGAAGGGCGAAGCTCCTATAATTCACCCCTCCACTTT. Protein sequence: CASSEGRSSYNSPLHF.

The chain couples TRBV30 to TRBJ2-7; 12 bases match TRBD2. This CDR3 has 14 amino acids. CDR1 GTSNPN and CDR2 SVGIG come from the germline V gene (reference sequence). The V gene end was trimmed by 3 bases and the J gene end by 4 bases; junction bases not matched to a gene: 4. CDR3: CAWSQTSGGYEQYF. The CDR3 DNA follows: TGTGCCTGGAGCCAAACTAGCGGGGGGTACGAGCAGTACTTC.

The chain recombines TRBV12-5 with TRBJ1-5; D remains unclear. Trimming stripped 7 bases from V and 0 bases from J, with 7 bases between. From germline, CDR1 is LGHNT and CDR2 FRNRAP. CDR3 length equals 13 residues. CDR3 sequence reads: CASALNSNQPQHF. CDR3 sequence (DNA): TGTGCTAGTGCCCTGAATAGCAATCAGCCCCAGCATTTT.

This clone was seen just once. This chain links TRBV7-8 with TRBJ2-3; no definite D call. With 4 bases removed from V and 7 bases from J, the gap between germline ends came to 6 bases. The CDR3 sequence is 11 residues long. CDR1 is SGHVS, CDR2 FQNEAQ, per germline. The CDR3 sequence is CASSSPNTQYF. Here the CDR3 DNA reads TGTGCCAGCAGCTCACCGAATACGCAGTATTTT.

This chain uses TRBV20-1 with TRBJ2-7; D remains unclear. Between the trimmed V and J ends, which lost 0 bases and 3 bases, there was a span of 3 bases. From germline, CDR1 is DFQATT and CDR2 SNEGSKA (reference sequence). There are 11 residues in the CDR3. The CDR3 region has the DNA TGCAGTGCTAGAGAGAACTACGAGCAGTACTTC. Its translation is CSARENYEQYF.

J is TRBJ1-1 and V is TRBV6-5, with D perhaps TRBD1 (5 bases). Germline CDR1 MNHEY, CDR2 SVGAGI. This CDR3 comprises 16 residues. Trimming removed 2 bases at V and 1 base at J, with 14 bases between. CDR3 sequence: CASSYREGRPNTEAFF. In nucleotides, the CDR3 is TGTGCCAGCAGTTACCGTGAGGGACGCCCGAACACTGAAGCTTTCTTT.

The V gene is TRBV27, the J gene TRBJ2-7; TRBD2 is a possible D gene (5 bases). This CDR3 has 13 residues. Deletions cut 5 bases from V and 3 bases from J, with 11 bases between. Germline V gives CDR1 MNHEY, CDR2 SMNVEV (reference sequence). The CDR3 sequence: CASSPILDYEQYF. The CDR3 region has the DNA TGTGCCAGCAGTCCTATACTAGACTACGAGCAGTACTTC.

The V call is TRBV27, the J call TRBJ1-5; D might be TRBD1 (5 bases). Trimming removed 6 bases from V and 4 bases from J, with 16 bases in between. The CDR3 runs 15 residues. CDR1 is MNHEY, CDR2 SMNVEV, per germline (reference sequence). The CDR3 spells CASRSGIGWNQPQHF. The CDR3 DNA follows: TGTGCCAGCAGGTCAGGGATAGGGTGGAATCAGCCCCAGCATTTT.

The CDR3 DNA reads as TGTGCCAGCAGCCTTCGGAGGCGCGGGGGGAACACCGGGGAGCTGTTTTTT. This codes for CASSLRRRGGNTGELFF. The chain carries TRBV7-8 and TRBJ2-2; 7 nucleotides agree with TRBD2. Germline values: CDR1 SGHVS, CDR2 FQNEAQ. This CDR3 contains 17 residues. V shed 5 bases, J shed 1 base, and the junction held 10 bases outside the gene matches.

The CDR3 loop is CASSLTGTGGYEQYF. CDR3 DNA: TGCGCCAGCAGTTTAACCGGGACAGGGGGCTACGAGCAGTACTTC. The V call is TRBV10-2, the J call TRBJ2-7, with 11 bases fitting TRBD1. The CDR3 covers 15 residues. CDR1 is WSHSY and CDR2 is SAAADI in the germline V gene. Trimming at V came to 5 bases and at J to 3 bases, leaving 6 bases not matched to a gene.

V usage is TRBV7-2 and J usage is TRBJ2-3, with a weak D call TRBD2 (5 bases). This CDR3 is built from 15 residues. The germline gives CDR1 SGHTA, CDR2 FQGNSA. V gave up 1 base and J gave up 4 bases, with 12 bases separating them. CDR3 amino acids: CASSLVASYADTQYF. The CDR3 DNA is TGTGCCAGCAGCTTAGTGGCTAGCTACGCAGATACGCAGTATTTT.

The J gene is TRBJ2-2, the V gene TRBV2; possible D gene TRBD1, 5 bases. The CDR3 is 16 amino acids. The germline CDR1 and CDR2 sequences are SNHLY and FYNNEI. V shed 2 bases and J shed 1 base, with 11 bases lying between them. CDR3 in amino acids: CASSEQGVVNTGELFF. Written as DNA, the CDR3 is TGTGCCAGCAGTGAACAAGGGGTCGTGAACACCGGGGAGCTGTTTTTT. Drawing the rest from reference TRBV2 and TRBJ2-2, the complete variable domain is EPEVTQTPSHQVTQMGQEVILRCVPISNHLYFYWYRQILGQKVEFLVSFYNNEISEKSEIFDDQFSVERPDGSNFTLKIRSTKLEDSAMYFCASSEQGVVNTGELFFGEGSRLTVL.

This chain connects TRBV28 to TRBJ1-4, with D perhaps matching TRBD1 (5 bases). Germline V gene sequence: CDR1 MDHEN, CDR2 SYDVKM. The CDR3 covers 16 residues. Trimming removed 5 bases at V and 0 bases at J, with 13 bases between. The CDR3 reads CASSPRQFPTNEKLFF. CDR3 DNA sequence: TGTGCCAGCAGTCCGAGACAGTTTCCAACTAATGAAAAACTGTTTTTT. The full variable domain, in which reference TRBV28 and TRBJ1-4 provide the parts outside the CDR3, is DVKVTQSSRYLVKRTGEKVFLECVQDMDHENMFWYRQDPGLGLRLIYFSYDVKMKEKGDIPEGYSVSREKKERFSLILESASTNQTSMYLCASSPRQFPTNEKLFFGSGTQLSVL.

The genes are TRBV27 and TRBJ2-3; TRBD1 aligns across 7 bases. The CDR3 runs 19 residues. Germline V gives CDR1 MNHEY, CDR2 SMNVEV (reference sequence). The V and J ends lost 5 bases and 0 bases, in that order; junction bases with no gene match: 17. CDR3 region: CASSHIRDRWTSSTDTQYF. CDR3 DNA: TGTGCCAGCAGTCACATCCGGGACAGATGGACCTCTAGCACAGATACGCAGTATTTT.